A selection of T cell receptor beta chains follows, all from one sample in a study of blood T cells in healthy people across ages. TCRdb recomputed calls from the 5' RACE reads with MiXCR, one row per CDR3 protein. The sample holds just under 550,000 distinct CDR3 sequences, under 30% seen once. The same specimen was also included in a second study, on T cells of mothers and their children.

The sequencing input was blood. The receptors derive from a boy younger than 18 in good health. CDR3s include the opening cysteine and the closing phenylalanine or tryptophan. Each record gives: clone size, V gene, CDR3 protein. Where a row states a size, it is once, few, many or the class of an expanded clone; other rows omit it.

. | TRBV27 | CASSLSFGLGETQYF
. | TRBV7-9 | CASSLSASGRNYNEQFF
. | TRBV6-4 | CASSQQGVPSNEQFF
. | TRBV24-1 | CATSDGGLLNQPQHF
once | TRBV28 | CASSFVGDTQYF
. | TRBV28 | CASSFSEGRGETQYF
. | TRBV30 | CAWNRAGTRELFF
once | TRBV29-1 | CSASGTGVADTQYF
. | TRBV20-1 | CSARDSGAWGEKLFF
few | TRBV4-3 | CASSQDTTGWFTEAFF
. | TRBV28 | CASSPASGGYEQYF
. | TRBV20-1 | CSASNRATSTDTQYF
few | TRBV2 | CASSEIGLAGGDQETQYF